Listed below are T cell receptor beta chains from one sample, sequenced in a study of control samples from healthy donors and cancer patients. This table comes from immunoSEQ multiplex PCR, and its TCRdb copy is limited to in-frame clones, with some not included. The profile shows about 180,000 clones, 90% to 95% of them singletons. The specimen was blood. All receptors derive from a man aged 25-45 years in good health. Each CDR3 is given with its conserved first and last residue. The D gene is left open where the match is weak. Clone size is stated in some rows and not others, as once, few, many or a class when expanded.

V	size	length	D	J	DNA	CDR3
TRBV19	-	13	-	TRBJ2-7	TGTGCCAGTAGGGGGGTAGGGACCTACGAGCAGTACTTC	CASRGVGTYEQYF
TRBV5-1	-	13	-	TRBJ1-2	TGCGCCAGCAGCTTGGCGACAGTGAATGGCTACACCTTC	CASSLATVNGYTF
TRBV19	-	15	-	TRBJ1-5	TGTGCCAGTAGTATGACCTACTATAGCAATCAGCCCCAGCATTTT	CASSMTYYSNQPQHF
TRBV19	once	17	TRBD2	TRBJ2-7	TGTGCCAGTAGTAAAAGAGCGGGGGGCCCTCCCCACTACGAGCAGTACTTC	CASSKRAGGPPHYEQYF
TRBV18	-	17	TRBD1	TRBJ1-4	TGTGCCAGCTCACCACCCGAGGAGACAGGGCTTAATGAAAAACTGTTTTTT	CASSPPEETGLNEKLFF
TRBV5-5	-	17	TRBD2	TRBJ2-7	TGTGCCAGCAGCTTGGGACTAGCGGGAAGCCTCTCCTACGAGCAGTACTTC	CASSLGLAGSLSYEQYF
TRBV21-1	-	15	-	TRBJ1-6	TGTGCCAGCACAAAGAAGGGGACGGGTAATTCACCCCTCCACTTT	CASTKKGTGNSPLHF
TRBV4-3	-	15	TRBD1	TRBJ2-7	TGCGCCAGCAGCCAAAACCACGGGACAGCCTACGAGCAGTACTTC	CASSQNHGTAYEQYF
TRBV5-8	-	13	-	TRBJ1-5	TGTGCCAGCAGCTACAACCCCAATCAGCCCCAGCATTTT	CASSYNPNQPQHF
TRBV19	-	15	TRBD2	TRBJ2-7	TGTGCCAGTAGTATAACGGGGGGGTTCTACTACGAGCAGTACTTC	CASSITGGFYYEQYF
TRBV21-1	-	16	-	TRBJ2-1	TGTGCCAGCAACGCCGACAGGGGGTTGTCCTACAATGAGCAGTTCTTC	CASNADRGLSYNEQFF
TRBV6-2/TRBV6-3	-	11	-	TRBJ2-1	TGTGCCAGCAGTCCCGTCGGCGAGCAGTTCTTC	CASSPVGEQFF
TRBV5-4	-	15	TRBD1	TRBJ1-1	TGTGCCAGCAGCTTGGGTTTAGACAGGGGCACTGAAGCTTTCTTT	CASSLGLDRGTEAFF
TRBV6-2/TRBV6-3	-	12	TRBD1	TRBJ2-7	TGTGCCAGCAGCTCACAGGGGTTCGAGCAGTACTTC	CASSSQGFEQYF
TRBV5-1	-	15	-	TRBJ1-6	TGCGCCAGCAGCTTGGGGAGCTCCTATAATTCACCCCTCCACTTT	CASSLGSSYNSPLHF